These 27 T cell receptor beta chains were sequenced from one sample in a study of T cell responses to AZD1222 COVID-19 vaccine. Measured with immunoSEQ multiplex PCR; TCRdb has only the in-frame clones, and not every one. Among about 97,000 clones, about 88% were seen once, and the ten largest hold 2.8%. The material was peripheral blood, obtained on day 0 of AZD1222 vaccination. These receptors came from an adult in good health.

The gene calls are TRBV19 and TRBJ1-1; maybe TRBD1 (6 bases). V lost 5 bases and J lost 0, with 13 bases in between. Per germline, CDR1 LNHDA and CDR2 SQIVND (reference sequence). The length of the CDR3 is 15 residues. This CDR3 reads CASSLGAWVNTEAFF. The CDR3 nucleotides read TGTGCCAGTAGTTTGGGGGCGTGGGTGAACACTGAAGCTTTCTTT.

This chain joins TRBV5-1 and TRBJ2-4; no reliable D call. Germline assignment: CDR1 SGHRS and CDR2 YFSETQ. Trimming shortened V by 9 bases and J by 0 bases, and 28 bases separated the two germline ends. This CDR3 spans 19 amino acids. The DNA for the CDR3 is TGCGCCACCTCCCTGAGGCAGGCAGAGATTGATTTAGCCAAAAACATTCAGTACTTC. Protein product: CATSLRQAEIDLAKNIQYF.

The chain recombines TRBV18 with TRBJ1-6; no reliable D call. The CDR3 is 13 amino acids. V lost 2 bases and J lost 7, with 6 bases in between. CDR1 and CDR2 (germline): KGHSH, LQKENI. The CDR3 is CASSPAVNSPLHF. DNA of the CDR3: TGTGCCAGCTCACCAGCCGTGAATTCACCCCTCCACTTT.

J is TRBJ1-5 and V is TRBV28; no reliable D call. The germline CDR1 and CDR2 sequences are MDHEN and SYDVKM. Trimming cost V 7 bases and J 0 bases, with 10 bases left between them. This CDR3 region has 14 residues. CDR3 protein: CASTLDGSNQPQHF. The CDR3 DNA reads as TGTGCCAGCACCCTCGACGGTAGCAATCAGCCCCAGCATTTT.

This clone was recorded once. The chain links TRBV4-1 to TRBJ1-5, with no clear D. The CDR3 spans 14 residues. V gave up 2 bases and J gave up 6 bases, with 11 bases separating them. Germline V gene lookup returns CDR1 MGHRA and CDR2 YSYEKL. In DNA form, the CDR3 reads TGCGCCAGCAGCCAACCCGGGAGCGGTCAGCCCCAGCATTTT. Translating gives CASSQPGSGQPQHF.

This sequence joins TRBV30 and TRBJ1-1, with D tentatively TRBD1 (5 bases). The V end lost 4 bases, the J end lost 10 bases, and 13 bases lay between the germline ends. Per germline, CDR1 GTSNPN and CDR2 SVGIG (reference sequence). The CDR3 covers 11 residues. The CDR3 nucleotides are TGTGCCTGGAACTTCCAGGGTGGAGCTTTCTTT. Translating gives CAWNFQGGAFF.

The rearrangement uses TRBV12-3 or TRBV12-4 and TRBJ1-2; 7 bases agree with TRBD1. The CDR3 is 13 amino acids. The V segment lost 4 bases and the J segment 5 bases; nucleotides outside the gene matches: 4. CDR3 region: CASSSGTAYGYTF. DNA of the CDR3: TGTGCCAGCAGTTCGGGGACAGCTTATGGCTACACCTTC.

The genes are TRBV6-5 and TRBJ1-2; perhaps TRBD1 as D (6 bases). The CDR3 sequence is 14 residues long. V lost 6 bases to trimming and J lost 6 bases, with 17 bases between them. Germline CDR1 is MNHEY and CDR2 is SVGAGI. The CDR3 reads CASRKRSGANGYTF. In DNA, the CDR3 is TGTGCCAGCAGGAAAAGGTCAGGGGCAAATGGCTACACCTTC.

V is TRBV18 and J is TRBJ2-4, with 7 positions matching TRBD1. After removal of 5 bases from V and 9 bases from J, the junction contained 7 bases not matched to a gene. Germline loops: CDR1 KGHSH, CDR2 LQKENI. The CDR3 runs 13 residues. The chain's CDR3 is CASSSNRGSIQYF. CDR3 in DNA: TGTGCCAGCTCATCGAACAGGGGTTCCATTCAGTACTTC.

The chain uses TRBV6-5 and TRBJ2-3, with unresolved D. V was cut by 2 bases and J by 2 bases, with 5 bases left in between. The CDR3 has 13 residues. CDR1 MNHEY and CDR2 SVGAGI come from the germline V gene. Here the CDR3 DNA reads TGTGCCAGCAGTTACAGTCACACAGATACGCAGTATTTT. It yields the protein CASSYSHTDTQYF.

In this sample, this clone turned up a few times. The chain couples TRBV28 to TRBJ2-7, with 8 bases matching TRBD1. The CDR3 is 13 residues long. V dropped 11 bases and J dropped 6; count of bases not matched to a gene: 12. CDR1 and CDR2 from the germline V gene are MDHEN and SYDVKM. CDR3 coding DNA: TGTGCCGCTCACAAAGGGACAGGTATCGAGCAGTACTTC. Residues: CAAHKGTGIEQYF. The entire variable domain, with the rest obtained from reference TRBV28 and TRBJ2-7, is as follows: DVKVTQSSRYLVKRTGEKVFLECVQDMDHENMFWYRQDPGLGLRLIYFSYDVKMKEKGDIPEGYSVSREKKERFSLILESASTNQTSMYLCAAHKGTGIEQYFGPGTRLTVT.

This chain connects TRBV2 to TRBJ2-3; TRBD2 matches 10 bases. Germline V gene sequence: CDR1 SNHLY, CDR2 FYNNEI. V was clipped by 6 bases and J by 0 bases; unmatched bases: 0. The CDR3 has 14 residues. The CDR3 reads CASRLAGSTDTQYF. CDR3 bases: TGTGCCAGCAGACTAGCGGGGAGCACAGATACGCAGTATTTT.

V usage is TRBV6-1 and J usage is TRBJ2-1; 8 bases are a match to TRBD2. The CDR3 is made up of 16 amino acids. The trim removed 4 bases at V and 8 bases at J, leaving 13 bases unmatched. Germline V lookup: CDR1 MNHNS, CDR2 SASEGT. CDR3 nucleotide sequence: TGTGCCAGCAGTGTCCCCGGGACTAGTGGATTCGATGAGCAGTTCTTC. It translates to CASSVPGTSGFDEQFF.

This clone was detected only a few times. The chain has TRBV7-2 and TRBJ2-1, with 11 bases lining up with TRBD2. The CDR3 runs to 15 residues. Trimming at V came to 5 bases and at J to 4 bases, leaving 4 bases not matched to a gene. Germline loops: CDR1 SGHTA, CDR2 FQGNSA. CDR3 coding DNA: TGTGCCAGCAGCAAGACTAGCGGGACTTACAATGAGCAGTTCTTC. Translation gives CASSKTSGTYNEQFF. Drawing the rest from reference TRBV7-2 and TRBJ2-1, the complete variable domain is GAGVSQSPSNKVTEKGKDVELRCDPISGHTALYWYRQSLGQGLEFLIYFQGNSAPDKSGLPSDRFSAERTGGSVSTLTIQRTQQEDSAVYLCASSKTSGTYNEQFFGPGTRLTVL.

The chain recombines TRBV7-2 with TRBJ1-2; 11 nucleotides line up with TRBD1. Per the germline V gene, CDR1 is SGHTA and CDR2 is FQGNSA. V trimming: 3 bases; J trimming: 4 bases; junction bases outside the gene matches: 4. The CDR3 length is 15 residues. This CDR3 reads CASSLDRGLGYGYTF. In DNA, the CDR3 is TGTGCCAGCAGCTTGGACAGGGGGCTTGGCTATGGCTACACCTTC.

The CDR3 reads CASNPFSGNTEAFF. In DNA, the CDR3 is TGTGCCAGCAACCCTTTTTCTGGGAACACTGAAGCTTTCTTT. The chain employs TRBV5-4 and TRBJ1-1; no definite D call. CDR1 and CDR2 from the germline V gene are SGHNT and YYREEE (reference sequence). The CDR3 runs 14 residues. V was shortened by 6 bases and J by 1 base, with 13 bases between the two germline ends.

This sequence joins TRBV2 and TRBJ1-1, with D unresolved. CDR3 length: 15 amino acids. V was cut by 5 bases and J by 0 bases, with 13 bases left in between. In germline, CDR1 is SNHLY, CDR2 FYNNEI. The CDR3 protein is CASSSNRKMNTEAFF. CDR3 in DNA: TGTGCCAGCAGTTCTAACCGGAAAATGAACACTGAAGCTTTCTTT.

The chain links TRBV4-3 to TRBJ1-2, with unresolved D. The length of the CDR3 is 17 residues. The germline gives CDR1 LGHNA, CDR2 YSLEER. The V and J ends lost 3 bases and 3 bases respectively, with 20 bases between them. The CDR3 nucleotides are TGCGCCAGCAGCCACGCCCAGTACGGCAGAAGCGACTATGGCTACACCTTC. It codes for CASSHAQYGRSDYGYTF.

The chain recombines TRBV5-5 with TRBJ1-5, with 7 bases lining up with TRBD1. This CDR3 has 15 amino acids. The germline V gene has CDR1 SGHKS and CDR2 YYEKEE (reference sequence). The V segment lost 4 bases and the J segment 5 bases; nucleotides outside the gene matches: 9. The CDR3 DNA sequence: TGTGCCAGCAGCGGGACGACAGGGAAGGATCAGCCCCAGCATTTT. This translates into CASSGTTGKDQPQHF.

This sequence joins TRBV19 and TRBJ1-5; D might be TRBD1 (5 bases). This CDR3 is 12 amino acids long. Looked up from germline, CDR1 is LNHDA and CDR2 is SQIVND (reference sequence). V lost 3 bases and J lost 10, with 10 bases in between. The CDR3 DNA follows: TGTGCCAGTAGTATCGGGGGAACCCCCCAGCATTTT. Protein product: CASSIGGTPQHF.

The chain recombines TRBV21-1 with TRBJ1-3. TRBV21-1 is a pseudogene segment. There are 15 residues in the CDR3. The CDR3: CASSKDGQSGNTIYF. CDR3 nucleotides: TGTGCCAGCAGCAAAGACGGGCAGTCGGGGAACACCATATATTTT.

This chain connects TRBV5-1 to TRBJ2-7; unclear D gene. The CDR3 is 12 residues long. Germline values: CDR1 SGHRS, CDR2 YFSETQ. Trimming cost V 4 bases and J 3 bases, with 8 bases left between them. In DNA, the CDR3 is TGCGCCAGCAGCCTGACCATCTACGAGCAGTACTTC. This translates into CASSLTIYEQYF.

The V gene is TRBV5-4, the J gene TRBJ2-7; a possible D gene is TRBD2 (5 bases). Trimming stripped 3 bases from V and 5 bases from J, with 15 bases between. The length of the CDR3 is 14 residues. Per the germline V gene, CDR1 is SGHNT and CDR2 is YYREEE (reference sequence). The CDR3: CASSSVTGRDEQYF. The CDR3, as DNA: TGTGCCAGCAGCTCAGTCACGGGAAGGGACGAGCAGTACTTC.

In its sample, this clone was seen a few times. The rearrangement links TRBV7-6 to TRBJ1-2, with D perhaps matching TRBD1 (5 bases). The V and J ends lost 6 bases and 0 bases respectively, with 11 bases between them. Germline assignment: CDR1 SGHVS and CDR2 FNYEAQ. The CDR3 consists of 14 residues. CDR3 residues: CASSPGTSNYGYTF. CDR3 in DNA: TGTGCCAGCAGTCCTGGGACCTCTAACTATGGCTACACCTTC.

In DNA, the CDR3 is TGTGCCAGCAAGAAACAGGGGAGGCAAGATACGCAGTATTTT. Protein sequence: CASKKQGRQDTQYF. V gene TRBV28 combines with J gene TRBJ2-3; weak D call: TRBD1 (7 bases). Per the germline V gene, CDR1 is MDHEN and CDR2 is SYDVKM. The V end was cut by 7 bases, the J end by 5 bases, with 16 bases between. CDR3 length: 14 amino acids. The full variable domain, completed using reference TRBV28 and TRBJ2-3, is DVKVTQSSRYLVKRTGEKVFLECVQDMDHENMFWYRQDPGLGLRLIYFSYDVKMKEKGDIPEGYSVSREKKERFSLILESASTNQTSMYLCASKKQGRQDTQYFGPGTRLTVL.

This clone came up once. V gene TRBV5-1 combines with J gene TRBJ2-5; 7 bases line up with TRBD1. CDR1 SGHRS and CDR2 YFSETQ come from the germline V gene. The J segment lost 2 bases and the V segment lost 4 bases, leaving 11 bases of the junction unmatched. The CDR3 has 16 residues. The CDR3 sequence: CASSPPIGTAQETQYF. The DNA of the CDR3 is TGCGCCAGCAGCCCGCCAATAGGGACAGCACAAGAGACCCAGTACTTC.

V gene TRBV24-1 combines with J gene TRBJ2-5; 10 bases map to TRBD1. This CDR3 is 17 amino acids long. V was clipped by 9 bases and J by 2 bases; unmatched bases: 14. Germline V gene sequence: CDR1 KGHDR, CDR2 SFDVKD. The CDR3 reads CATSETGGLSRQETQYF. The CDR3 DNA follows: TGTGCCACCTCCGAGACAGGGGGCCTAAGTCGTCAAGAGACCCAGTACTTC.